This T cell receptor (beta chain) is from a study of human T cells and chemical hapten exposure. Study context: Donors were sensitized with 2% DPC on the upper inner arm. Patients, a majority of them female, were diagnosed with alopecia areata, totalis or universalis.

Germline CDR1 is SGHTA and CDR2 is FQGTGA. This CDR3 contains 14 residues. J was trimmed by 4 bases and V by 3 bases; bases with no gene match: 2. Noted time point: patch test 2, 6 weeks after DPC sensitization. Described treatment: therapeutic diphenylcyclopropenone sensitization with weekly scalp DPC. Total RNA extraction was carried out from unfractionated whole blood. Donors, patients with alopecia ranging from 18 to 70 years old and judged suitable for DPC, provided samples. Individual cDNA molecules received unique molecular identifiers in the library. TCRdb called the RACE reads again in MiXCR, with one record for every CDR3 protein. The sample shows roughly 43,000 distinct CDR3 sequences, approximately 9.5% of them seen only once. This clonotype was seen repeatedly, ten times or more.

The starting material was whole blood, obtained in connection with sensitization to the hapten diphenylcyclopropenone (DPC). The J gene is TRBJ2-1, the V gene TRBV7-3; 8 bases agree with TRBD2. This clonotype originated in a woman between 25 and 40 years old with alopecia areata. Some clones in this sample may be carry-over from other donors' samples. CDR3 protein: CASSFAGGYNEQFF. CDR3 sequence (DNA): TGTGCCAGCAGCTTTGCGGGGGGTTACAATGAGCAGTTCTTC.